This T cell receptor (beta chain) was obtained from a study of blood T cells in healthy people across ages. The germline CDR1 and CDR2 sequences are SQVTM and ANQGSEA. CDR3 length: 14 amino acids. Using a J-beta primer mix together with a sample-barcoded 5' primer, a second PCR was run for about 7 to 12 cycles. In TCRdb, the 5' RACE reads were re-called with MiXCR into one record per CDR3 protein. The data show roughly 800,000 distinct CDR3 sequences, with roughly 40% seen just once and roughly 13% held by the top ten. The sequenced sample consisted of blood. This clonotype was sampled from a man in his late teens or twenties in good health. The chain couples TRBV29-1 to TRBJ2-7; 11 bases map to TRBD1. The J call could be wrong; TRBJ2-5 is a better fit for the DNA end. DNA of the CDR3: TGCAGCGCTCGACGGGACAGGGGGTTGGAGACCCAGTACTTC. It translates to CSARRDRGLETQYF.